The clone carrying this T cell receptor beta chain was counted at least ten times. Its antigen is not identified. The data derive from a study of T-cell reconstitution after alpha-beta-depleted transplantation in children. The study's findings and limits: It was newly produced T cells that mostly accounted for T-cell counts and diversity one year after transplant.

Preparation of the TCRbeta library was carried out with unique molecular identifiers. MiXCR, run by TCRdb on the PCR reads, gives a single entry per CDR3 protein. The sample consists of about 300,000 distinct CDR3 sequences, around 9.1% of them appearing once. Trimming removed 0 bases at V and 4 bases at J, with 14 bases between. This CDR3 has 16 amino acids. Germline CDR1 SGHRS, CDR2 YFSETQ. This chain links TRBV5-1 with TRBJ1-3; D perhaps matches TRBD1 (5 bases). Sequences were derived from PBMCs, sampled before TCRalphabeta/CD19-depleted stem cell transplant. The sequence was collected from a boy in the first two years of life with acute myeloid leukemia, due to receive a stem cell transplant. CDR3 nucleotides: TGCGCCAGCAGCTTGGCCGGGCAGGGCGGCGGAAACACCATATATTTT. This gives the protein CASSLAGQGGGNTIYF.